This T cell receptor (beta chain) was identified during a study of beta chain features in type 1 diabetes. The study's findings and limits: Moderate but significant shortening of TCRB CDR3s was recorded in all four CD4+ subsets from Type 1 diabetes patients.

Since all of the isolated RNA was reverse transcribed, expressed TCRB transcripts were what got sequenced. Profiling relied on immunoSEQ multiplex PCR, and the TCRdb table lists in-frame clones only, not all of them. The sample has around 250,000 clones, more than 11% seen once. Remarks on this clone: As yet, its antigen is unknown.

This CDR3 has 14 residues. Germline lookup yields CDR1 SGDLS and CDR2 YYNGEE. V gave up 0 bases and J gave up 2 bases, with 8 bases separating them. The sequenced sample was naive CD4+ T cells from blood. The rearrangement links TRBV9 to TRBJ2-5; D ambiguous. The origin of this receptor is a man in his thirties or forties with type 1 diabetes. The CDR3 protein is CASSVGRWQETQYF. For the CDR3, the DNA is TGTGCCAGCAGCGTAGGCAGATGGCAAGAGACCCAGTACTTC. The complete variable domain, with remaining parts taken from reference TRBV9 and TRBJ2-5, reads DSGVTQTPKHLITATGQRVTLRCSPRSGDLSVYWYQQSLDQGLQFLIQYYNGEERAKGNILERFSAQQFPDLHSELNLSSLELGDSALYFCASSVGRWQETQYFGPGTRLLVL.